A selection of T cell receptor beta chains follows, all from one sample in a study of cytomegalovirus exposure and HLA in healthy donors. The assay was immunoSEQ multiplex PCR, and TCRdb's table has in-frame clones only and misses some. This table holds fewer than 200,000 clones, approximately 72% found once. The sample comprised PBMCs. The source is a human donor in good health. CDR3s include the opening cysteine and the closing phenylalanine or tryptophan. A D gene is named only where the DNA matches it firmly. Only part of the rows carry a size: once, few, many, or a class if the clone is expanded.

.	TRBV10-1	.	TRBJ1-2	CASSESTAYGYTF	TGCGCCAGCAGTGAGTCGACAGCCTATGGCTACACCTTC
TRBD1	TRBV19	.	TRBJ1-1	CASREQGVTEAFF	TGTGCCAGCCGGGAACAGGGGGTAACTGAAGCTTTCTTT
.	TRBV6-5	.	TRBJ1-1	CASRKQVTTEAFF	TGTGCCAGCAGGAAACAGGTAACCACTGAAGCTTTCTTT
TRBD1	TRBV2	.	TRBJ1-4	CASIALNRQGSLEKLFF	TGTGCCAGCATCGCCCTCAATAGACAGGGGTCCTTAGAAAAACTGTTTTTT
.	TRBV7-6	.	TRBJ2-7	CASSLGGGQNEQYF	TGTGCCAGCAGCTTAGGCGGGGGCCAGAACGAGCAGTACTTC
.	TRBV7-9	.	TRBJ1-1	CASSLESGGTEAFF	TGTGCCAGCAGCTTAGAGTCGGGGGGCACTGAAGCTTTCTTT
TRBD2	TRBV5-1	.	TRBJ2-7	CASSETSGGHYEQYF	TGCGCCAGCAGCGAGACTAGCGGGGGCCACTACGAGCAGTACTTC
.	TRBV28	.	TRBJ2-1	CASSVQGPWGEQFF	TGTGCCAGCAGTGTACAGGGTCCGTGGGGTGAGCAGTTCTTC
.	TRBV27	few	TRBJ2-3	CASSRQVPRPTSTDTQYF	TGTGCCAGCAGCCGTCAGGTCCCCCGGCCTACTAGCACAGATACGCAGTATTTT
.	TRBV13	.	TRBJ1-2	CASSPHRDFYGYTF	TGTGCCAGCAGCCCCCACAGGGATTTCTATGGCTACACCTTC
.	TRBV7-8	once	TRBJ2-7	CASSSPQFHEQYF	TGTGCCAGCAGCTCCCCTCAGTTCCACGAGCAGTACTTC
.	TRBV5-1	once	TRBJ1-5	CASRPGDGGNQPQHF	TGCGCCAGCAGACCAGGGGACGGGGGCAATCAGCCCCAGCATTTT
.	TRBV6-1	.	TRBJ2-5	CASVRGSEETQYF	TGTGCCAGCGTTCGCGGCTCGGAGGAGACCCAGTACTTC
TRBD2	TRBV6-6	.	TRBJ2-5	CASSDSGLAEQETQYF	TGTGCCAGCAGTGACTCGGGGCTAGCGGAACAAGAGACCCAGTACTTC
.	TRBV14	.	TRBJ2-5	CASSQNTGTYQETQYF	TGTGCCAGCAGCCAAAATACGGGGACTTACCAAGAGACCCAGTACTTC
TRBD2	TRBV6-5	.	TRBJ2-5	CASSSSGSKTQYF	TGTGCCAGCAGTTCGAGCGGGAGCAAGACCCAGTACTTC
.	TRBV6-5	.	TRBJ1-1	CASSLNTGNTEAFF	TGTGCCAGCAGTCTTAACACAGGGAACACTGAAGCTTTCTTT
.	TRBV5-6	few	TRBJ1-2	CASAPIQGYGYTF	TGTGCCAGCGCCCCTATACAGGGCTATGGCTACACCTTC
.	TRBV5-6	.	TRBJ1-4	CASSLRSGLLGKLFF	TGTGCCAGCAGCTTGAGATCAGGGTTATTGGGAAAACTGTTTTTT
.	TRBV5-1	.	TRBJ2-1	CASSLTGSTENNEQFF	TGCGCCAGCAGCTTGACGGGATCCACAGAGAACAATGAGCAGTTCTTC
.	TRBV7-2	.	TRBJ2-5	CASSLLFAETQYF	TGTGCCAGCAGCTTATTGTTCGCGGAGACCCAGTACTTC
.	TRBV19	few	TRBJ1-5	CASSMGQGYQPQHF	TGTGCCAGTAGTATGGGGCAGGGCTATCAGCCCCAGCATTTT
.	TRBV25-1	few	TRBJ1-2	CASSLPGGYGYTF	TGTGCCAGCAGCCTCCCGGGGGGCTATGGCTACACCTTC
.	TRBV5-4	.	TRBJ2-7	CASSLEAAWEQYF	TGTGCCAGCAGCTTGGAAGCGGCCTGGGAGCAGTACTTC
TRBD1	TRBV6-5	.	TRBJ1-1	CASNRLTGVNTEAFF	TGTGCCAGCAACCGCCTGACAGGGGTCAACACTGAAGCTTTCTTT
TRBD2	TRBV5-6	few	TRBJ2-5	CASSSLAGEETQYF	TGTGCCAGCAGCTCATTAGCGGGGGAAGAGACCCAGTACTTC
TRBD1	TRBV18	.	TRBJ1-1	CASSPTGANTEAFF	TGTGCCAGCTCACCAACAGGGGCGAACACTGAAGCTTTCTTT
TRBD1	TRBV4-2	.	TRBJ2-7	CASSQDDRAYEQYF	TGTGCCAGCAGCCAAGATGACAGGGCCTACGAGCAGTACTTC
.	TRBV14	once	TRBJ1-1	CASSQAGGWGTEAFF	TGTGCCAGCAGCCAAGCGGGGGGGTGGGGGACTGAAGCTTTCTTT
TRBD1	TRBV6-4	.	TRBJ2-1	CASSEGGEGNEQFF	TGTGCCAGCAGTGAAGGGGGCGAGGGCAATGAGCAGTTCTTC
.	TRBV19	.	TRBJ1-1	CASSPLSGTEAFF	TGTGCCAGTAGTCCGCTTTCGGGGACTGAAGCTTTCTTT
TRBD1	TRBV5-4	once	TRBJ2-7	CASSEGTGVFHEQYF	TGTGCCAGCAGCGAGGGGACAGGGGTTTTCCACGAGCAGTACTTC
TRBD1	TRBV10-1	.	TRBJ1-1	CASSGTGGTEAFF	TGCGCCAGCAGTGGAACAGGGGGCACTGAAGCTTTCTTT
TRBD1	TRBV2	.	TRBJ1-1	CASSAGTGNTEAFF	TGTGCCAGCAGCGCCGGGACAGGGAACACTGAAGCTTTCTTT
.	TRBV29-1	.	TRBJ2-7	CSVRLAYEQYF	TGCAGCGTTAGACTAGCCTACGAGCAGTACTTC
TRBD2	TRBV7-6	few	TRBJ2-5	CASSLVMTSGGPGAQYF	TGTGCCAGCAGCTTAGTGATGACTAGCGGGGGGCCCGGGGCCCAGTACTTC
TRBD1	TRBV7-9	once	TRBJ2-2	CASSLVGGAGTGELFF	TGTGCCAGCAGCTTAGTAGGGGGCGCGGGCACCGGGGAGCTGTTTTTT
.	TRBV5-4	.	TRBJ2-2	CASSLPVTGNTGELFF	TGTGCCAGCAGCTTGCCGGTCACGGGGAACACCGGGGAGCTGTTTTTT
TRBD1	TRBV4-2	.	TRBJ2-1	CASSQWGTGGWNEQFF	TGTGCCAGCAGCCAATGGGGGACAGGGGGTTGGAATGAGCAGTTCTTC
TRBD2	TRBV7-6	.	TRBJ2-3	CASSSPGTSSYRASTDTQYF	TGTGCCAGCAGCTCACCCGGGACTAGCTCATATCGCGCTAGCACAGATACGCAGTATTTT
.	TRBV6-1	.	TRBJ1-1	CASSDIQNTEAFF	TGTGCCAGCAGTGACATACAGAACACTGAAGCTTTCTTT
TRBD1	TRBV7-6	.	TRBJ1-4	CASSPGQGREKLFF	TGTGCCAGCAGCCCAGGACAGGGCCGTGAAAAACTGTTTTTT
.	TRBV5-1	.	TRBJ2-3	CASSDGQGGGTDTQYF	TGCGCCAGCAGCGACGGACAAGGCGGAGGCACAGATACGCAGTATTTT